This TCR beta chain was recovered during a study of PD-L1 blockade in urothelial cancer. Study-wide results and limits: At 3 weeks on treatment, tumor-associated clones expanded more with durable benefit.

Only in-frame clones appear in the TCRdb table, and some are missing; sequencing was by immunoSEQ multiplex PCR. The data show tens of thousands of clones, more than 80% seen once. This clone was observed a handful of times. The antigen remains undetermined. Because the CDR3's place on the DNA is in doubt, the DNA is left out and the CDR3 is given as listed by TCRdb. Specified time point: pretreatment peripheral blood. Anywhere from 1 to 8 samples came from each patient, spanning pretreatment and on-treatment. Germline loops: CDR1 SNHLY, CDR2 FYNNEI. The CDR3 comprises 15 residues, both ends counted. This TCR came from a man aged 65 to 85 with urothelial cancer. The input for sequencing was PBMCs, taken around atezolizumab (anti-PD-L1) treatment. This chain uses TRBV2 with TRBJ2-7; the tabulated D call, TRBD1, remains unverified against the DNA. The CDR3 region is CASTFGPGSPYEQYF.